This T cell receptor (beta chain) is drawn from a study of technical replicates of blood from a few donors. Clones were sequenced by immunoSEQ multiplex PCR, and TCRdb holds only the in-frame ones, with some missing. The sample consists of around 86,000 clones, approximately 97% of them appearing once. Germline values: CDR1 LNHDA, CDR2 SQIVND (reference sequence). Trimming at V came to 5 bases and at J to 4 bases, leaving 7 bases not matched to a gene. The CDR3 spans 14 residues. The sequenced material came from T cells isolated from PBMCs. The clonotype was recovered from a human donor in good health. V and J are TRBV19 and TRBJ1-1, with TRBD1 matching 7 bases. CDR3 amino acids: CASSETGWGTEAFF. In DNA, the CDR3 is TGTGCCAGTAGTGAGACAGGGTGGGGCACTGAAGCTTTCTTT.